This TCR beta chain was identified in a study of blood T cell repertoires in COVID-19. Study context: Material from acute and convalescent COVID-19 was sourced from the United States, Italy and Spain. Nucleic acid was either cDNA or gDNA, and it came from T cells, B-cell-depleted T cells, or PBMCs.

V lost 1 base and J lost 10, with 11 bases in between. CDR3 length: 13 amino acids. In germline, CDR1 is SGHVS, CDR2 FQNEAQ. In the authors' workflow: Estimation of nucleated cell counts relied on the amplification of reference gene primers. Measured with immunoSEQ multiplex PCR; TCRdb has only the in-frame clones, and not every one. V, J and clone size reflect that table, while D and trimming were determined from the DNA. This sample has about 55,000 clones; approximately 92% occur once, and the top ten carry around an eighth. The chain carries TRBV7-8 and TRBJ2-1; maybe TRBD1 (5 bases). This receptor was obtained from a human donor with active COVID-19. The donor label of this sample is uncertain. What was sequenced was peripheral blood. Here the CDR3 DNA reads TGTGCCAGCAGCTTAGAGTCGAGGACAGAGCAGTTCTTC. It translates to CASSLESRTEQFF.